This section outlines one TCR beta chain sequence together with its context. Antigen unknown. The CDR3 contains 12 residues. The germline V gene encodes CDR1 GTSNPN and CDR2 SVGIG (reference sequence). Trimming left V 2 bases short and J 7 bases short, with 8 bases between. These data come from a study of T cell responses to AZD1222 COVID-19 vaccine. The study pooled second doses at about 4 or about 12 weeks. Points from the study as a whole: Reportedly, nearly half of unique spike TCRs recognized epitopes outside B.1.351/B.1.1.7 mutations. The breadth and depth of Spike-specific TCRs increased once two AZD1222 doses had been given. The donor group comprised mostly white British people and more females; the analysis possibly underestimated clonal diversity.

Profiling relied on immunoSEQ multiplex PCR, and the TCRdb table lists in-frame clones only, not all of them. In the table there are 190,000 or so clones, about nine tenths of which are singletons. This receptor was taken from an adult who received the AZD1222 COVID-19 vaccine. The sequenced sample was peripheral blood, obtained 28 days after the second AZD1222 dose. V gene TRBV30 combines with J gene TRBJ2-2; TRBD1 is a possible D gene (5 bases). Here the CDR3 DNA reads TGTGCCTGGAGTCAGGGAATCGGGGAGCTGTTTTTT. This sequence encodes CAWSQGIGELFF.